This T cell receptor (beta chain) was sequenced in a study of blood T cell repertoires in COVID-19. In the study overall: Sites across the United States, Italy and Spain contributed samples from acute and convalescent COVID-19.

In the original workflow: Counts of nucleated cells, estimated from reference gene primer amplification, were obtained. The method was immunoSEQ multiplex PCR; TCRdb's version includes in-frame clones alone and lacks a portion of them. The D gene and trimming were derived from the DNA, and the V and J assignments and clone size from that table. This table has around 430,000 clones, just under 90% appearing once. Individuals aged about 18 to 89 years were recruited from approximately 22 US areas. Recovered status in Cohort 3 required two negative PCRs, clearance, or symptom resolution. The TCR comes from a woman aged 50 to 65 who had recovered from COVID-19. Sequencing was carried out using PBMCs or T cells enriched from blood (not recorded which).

CDR3 protein: CASSIRPSDTQYF. In nucleotides, the CDR3 is TGTGCCAGTAGTATCCGCCCTAGCGATACGCAGTATTTT. The chain links TRBV19 to TRBJ2-3; D might be TRBD2 (5 bases). The CDR3 loop spans 13 amino acids. Trimming removed 3 bases at V and 6 bases at J, with 10 bases between. Germline V CDR1 and CDR2: LNHDA, SQIVND (reference sequence). Full variable domain (rest looked up from reference TRBV19 and TRBJ2-3): DGGITQSPKYLFRKEGQNVTLSCEQNLNHDAMYWYRQDPGQGLRLIYYSQIVNDFQKGDIAEGYSVSREKKESFPLTVTSAQKNPTAFYLCASSIRPSDTQYFGPGTRLTVL.